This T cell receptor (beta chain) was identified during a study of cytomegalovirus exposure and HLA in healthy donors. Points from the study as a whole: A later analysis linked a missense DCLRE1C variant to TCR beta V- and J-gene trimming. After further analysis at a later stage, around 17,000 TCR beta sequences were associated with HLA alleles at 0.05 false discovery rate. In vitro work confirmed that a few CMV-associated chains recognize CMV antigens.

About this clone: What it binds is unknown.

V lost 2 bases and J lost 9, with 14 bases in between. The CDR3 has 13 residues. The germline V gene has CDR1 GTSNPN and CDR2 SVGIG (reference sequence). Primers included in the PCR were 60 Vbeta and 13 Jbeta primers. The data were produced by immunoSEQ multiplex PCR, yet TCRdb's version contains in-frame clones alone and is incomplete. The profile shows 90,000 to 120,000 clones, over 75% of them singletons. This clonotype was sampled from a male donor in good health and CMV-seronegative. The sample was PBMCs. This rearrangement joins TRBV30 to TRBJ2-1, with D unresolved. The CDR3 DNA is TGTGCCTGGAGTTACGTCCAGTTGTCTGAGCAGTTCTTC. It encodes CAWSYVQLSEQFF.